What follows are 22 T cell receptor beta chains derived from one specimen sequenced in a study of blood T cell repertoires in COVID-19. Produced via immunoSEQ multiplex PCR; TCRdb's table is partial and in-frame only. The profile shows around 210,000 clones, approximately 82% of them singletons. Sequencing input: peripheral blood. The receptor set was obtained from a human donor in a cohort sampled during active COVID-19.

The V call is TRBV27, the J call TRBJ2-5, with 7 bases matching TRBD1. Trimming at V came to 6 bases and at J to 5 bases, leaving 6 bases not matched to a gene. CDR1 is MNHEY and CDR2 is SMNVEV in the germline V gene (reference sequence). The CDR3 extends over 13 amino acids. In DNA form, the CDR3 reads TGTGCCAGCAGATCGACAGGGTACGAGACCCAGTACTTC. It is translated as CASRSTGYETQYF.

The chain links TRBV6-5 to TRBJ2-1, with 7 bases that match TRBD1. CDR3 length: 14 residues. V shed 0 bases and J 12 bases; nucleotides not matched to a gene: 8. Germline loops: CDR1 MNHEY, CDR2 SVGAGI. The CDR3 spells CASSYSDRAVRQFF. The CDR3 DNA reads TGTGCCAGCAGTTACTCAGACAGGGCTGTGAGGCAGTTCTTC.

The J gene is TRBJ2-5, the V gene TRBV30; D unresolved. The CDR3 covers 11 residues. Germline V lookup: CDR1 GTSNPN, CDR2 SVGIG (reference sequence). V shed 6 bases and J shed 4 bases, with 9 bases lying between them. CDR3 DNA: TGTGCCTGCTACGGTTTAGAGACCCAGTACTTC. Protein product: CACYGLETQYF.

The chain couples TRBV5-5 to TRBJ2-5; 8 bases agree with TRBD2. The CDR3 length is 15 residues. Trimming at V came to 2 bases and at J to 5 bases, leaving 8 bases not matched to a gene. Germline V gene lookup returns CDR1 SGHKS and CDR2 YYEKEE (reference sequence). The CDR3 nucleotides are TGTGCCAGCAGCTTATTAGCGGGAACCGGGGAGACCCAGTACTTC. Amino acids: CASSLLAGTGETQYF.

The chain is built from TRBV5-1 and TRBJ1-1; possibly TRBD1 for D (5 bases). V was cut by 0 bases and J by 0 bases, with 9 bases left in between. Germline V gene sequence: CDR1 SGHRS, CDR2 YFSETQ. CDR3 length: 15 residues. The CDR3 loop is CASSLVTGLNTEAFF. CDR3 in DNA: TGCGCCAGCAGCTTGGTCACAGGATTGAACACTGAAGCTTTCTTT.

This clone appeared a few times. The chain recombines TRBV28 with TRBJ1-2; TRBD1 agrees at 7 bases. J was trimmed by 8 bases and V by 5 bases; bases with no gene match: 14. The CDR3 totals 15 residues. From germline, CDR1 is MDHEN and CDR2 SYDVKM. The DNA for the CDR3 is TGTGCCAGCAGTACCCCAGACAGGGCCACTCGAGGCTACACCTTC. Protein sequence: CASSTPDRATRGYTF.

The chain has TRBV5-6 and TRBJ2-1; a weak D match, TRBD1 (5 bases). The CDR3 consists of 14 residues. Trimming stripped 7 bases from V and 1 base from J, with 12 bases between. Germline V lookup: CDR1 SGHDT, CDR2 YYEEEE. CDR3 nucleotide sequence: TGTGCCAGCCTGACAGCGACATCCTACAATGAGCAGTTCTTC. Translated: CASLTATSYNEQFF.

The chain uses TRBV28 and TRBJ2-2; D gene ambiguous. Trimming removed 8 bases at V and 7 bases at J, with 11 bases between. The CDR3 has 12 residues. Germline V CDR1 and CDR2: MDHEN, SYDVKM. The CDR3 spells CASGPLIGELFF. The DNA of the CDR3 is TGTGCCAGCGGCCCCTTAATCGGGGAGCTGTTTTTT.

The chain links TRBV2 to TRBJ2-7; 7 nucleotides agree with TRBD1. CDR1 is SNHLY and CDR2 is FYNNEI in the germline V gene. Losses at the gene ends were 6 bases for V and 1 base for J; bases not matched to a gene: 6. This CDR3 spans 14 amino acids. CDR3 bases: TGTGCCAGCAGGGGAGAGGACAGGTCCTACGAGCAGTACTTC. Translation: CASRGEDRSYEQYF.

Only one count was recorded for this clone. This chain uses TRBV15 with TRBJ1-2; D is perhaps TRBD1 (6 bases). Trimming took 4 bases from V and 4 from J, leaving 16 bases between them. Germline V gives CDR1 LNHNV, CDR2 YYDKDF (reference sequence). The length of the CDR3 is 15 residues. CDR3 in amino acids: CATSMGGGPPYGYTF. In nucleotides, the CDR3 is TGTGCCACCAGCATGGGAGGGGGACCACCCTATGGCTACACCTTC.

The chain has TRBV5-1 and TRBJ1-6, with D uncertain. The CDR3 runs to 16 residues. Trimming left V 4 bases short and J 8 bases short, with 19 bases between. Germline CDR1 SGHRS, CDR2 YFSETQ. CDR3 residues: CASSPAGSREDSPLHF. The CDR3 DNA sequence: TGCGCCAGCAGCCCCGCGGGATCTCGGGAGGATTCACCCCTCCACTTT. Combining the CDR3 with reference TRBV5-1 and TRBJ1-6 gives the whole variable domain KAGVTQTPRYLIKTRGQQVTLSCSPISGHRSVSWYQQTPGQGLQFLFEYFSETQRNKGNFPGRFSGRQFSNSRSEMNVSTLELGDSALYLCASSPAGSREDSPLHFGNGTRLTVT.

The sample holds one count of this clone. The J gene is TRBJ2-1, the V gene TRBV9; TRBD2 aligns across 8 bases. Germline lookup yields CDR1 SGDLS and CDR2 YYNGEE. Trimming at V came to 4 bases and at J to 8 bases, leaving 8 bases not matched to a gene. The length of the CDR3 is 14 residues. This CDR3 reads CASSTGLERDEQFF. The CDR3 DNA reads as TGTGCCAGCAGCACGGGACTAGAGAGGGATGAGCAGTTCTTC.

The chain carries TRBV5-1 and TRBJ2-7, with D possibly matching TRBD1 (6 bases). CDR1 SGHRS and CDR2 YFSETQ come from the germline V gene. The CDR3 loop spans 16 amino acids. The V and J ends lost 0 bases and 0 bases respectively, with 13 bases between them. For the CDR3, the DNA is TGCGCCAGCAGCTTGGGCACAGGGCCGGTCTCCTACGAGCAGTACTTC. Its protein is CASSLGTGPVSYEQYF.

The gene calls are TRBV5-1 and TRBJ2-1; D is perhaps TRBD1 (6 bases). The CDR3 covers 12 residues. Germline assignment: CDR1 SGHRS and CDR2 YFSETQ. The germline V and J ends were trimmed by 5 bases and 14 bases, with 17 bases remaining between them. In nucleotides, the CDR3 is TGCGCCAGCAGTCCCCAGGGGATCTTTGAGTTCTTC. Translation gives CASSPQGIFEFF. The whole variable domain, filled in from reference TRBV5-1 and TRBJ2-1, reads KAGVTQTPRYLIKTRGQQVTLSCSPISGHRSVSWYQQTPGQGLQFLFEYFSETQRNKGNFPGRFSGRQFSNSRSEMNVSTLELGDSALYLCASSPQGIFEFFGPGTRLTVL.

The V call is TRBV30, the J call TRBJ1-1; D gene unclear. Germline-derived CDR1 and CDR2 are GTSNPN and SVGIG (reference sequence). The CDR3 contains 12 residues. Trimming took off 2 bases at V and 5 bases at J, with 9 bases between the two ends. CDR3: CAWSRVRTEAFF. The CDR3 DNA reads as TGTGCCTGGAGTCGGGTTCGGACTGAAGCTTTCTTT.

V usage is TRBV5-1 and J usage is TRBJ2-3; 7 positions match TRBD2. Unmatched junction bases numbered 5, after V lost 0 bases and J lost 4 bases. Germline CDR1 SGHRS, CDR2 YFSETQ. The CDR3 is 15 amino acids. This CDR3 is CASSLAMAGADTQYF. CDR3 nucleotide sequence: TGCGCCAGCAGCTTGGCCATGGCGGGAGCAGATACGCAGTATTTT.

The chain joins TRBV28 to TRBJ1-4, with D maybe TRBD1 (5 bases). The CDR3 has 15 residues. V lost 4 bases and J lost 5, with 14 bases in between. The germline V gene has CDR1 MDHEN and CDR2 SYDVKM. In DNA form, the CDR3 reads TGTGCCAGCAGTTCCTCAGGGTCGGTCAATGAAAAACTGTTTTTT. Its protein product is CASSSSGSVNEKLFF.

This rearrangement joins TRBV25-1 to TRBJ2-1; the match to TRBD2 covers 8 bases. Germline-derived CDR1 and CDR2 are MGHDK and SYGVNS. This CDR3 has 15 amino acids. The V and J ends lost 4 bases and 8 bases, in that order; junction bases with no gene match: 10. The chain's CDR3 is CASSARGLAGYEQFF. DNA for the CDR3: TGTGCCAGCAGTGCCCGGGGGCTAGCGGGTTATGAGCAGTTCTTC.

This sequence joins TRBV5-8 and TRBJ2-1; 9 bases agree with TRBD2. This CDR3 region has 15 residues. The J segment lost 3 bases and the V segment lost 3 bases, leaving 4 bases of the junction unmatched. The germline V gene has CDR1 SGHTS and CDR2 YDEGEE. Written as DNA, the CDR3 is TGTGCCAGCAGCTACGCGGGAGGGCTCTACAATGAGCAGTTCTTC. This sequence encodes CASSYAGGLYNEQFF.

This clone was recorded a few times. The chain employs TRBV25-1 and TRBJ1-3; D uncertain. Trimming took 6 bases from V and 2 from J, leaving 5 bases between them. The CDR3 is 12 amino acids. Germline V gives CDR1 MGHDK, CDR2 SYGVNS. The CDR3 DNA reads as TGTGCCAGCAGACAGACTGGAAACACCATATATTTT. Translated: CASRQTGNTIYF.

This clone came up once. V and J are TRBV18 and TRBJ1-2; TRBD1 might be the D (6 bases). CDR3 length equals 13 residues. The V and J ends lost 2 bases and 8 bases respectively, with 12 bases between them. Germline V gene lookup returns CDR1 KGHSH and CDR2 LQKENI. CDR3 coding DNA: TGTGCCAGCTCACCAAACAGGGAGCAAGGCTACACCTTC. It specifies CASSPNREQGYTF. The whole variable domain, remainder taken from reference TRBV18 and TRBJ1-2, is NAGVMQNPRHLVRRRGQEARLRCSPMKGHSHVYWYRQLPEEGLKFMVYLQKENIIDESGMPKERFSAEFPKEGPSILRIQQVVRGDSAAYFCASSPNREQGYTFGSGTRLTVV.

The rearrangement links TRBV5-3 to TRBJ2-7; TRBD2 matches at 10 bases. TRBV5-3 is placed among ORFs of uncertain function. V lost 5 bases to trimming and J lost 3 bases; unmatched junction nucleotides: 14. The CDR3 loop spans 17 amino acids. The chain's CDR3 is CARREPLAGDKRYEQYF. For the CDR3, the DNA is TGTGCCAGAAGGGAACCCCTAGCGGGAGATAAGCGCTACGAGCAGTACTTC.